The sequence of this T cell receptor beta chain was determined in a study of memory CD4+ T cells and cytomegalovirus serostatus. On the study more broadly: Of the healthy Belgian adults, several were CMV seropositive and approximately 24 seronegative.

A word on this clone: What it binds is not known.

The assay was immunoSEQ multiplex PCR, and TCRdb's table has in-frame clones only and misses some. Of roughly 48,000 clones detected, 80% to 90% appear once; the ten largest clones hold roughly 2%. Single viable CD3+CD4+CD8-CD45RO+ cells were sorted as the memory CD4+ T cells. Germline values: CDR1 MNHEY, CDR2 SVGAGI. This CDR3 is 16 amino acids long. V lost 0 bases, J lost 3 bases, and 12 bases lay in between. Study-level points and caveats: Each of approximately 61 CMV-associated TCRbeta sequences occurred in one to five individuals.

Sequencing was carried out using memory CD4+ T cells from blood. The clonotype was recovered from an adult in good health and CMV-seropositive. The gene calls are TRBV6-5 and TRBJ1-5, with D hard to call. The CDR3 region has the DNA TGTGCCAGCAGTTACTCGATACCCAGGCCCAATCAGCCCCAGCATTTT. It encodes CASSYSIPRPNQPQHF.